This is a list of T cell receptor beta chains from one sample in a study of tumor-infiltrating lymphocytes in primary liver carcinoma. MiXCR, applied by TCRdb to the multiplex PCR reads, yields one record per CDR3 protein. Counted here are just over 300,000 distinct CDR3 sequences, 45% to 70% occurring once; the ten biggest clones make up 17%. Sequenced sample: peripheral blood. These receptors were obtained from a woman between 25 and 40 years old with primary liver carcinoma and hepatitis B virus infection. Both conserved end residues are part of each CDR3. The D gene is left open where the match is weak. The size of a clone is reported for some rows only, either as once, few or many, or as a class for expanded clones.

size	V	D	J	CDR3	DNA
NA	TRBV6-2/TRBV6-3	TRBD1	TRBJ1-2	CAITYPGQTNNYGYTF	TGTGCCATCACATACCCGGGACAGACCAATAACTATGGCTACACCTTC
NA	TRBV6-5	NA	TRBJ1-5	CASSYIGQPQHF	TGTGCCAGCAGTTACATTGGTCAGCCCCAGCATTTT
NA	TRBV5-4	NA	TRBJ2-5	CASSLGRVEGETQYF	TGTGCCAGCAGCTTAGGACGGGTGGAAGGAGAGACCCAGTACTTC
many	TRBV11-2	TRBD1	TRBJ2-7	CASSFRDRTEGEQYF	TGTGCCAGCAGCTTCCGGGACAGGACGGAAGGCGAGCAGTACTTC
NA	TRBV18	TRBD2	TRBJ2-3	CASSWTSNTDTQYF	TGTGCCAGCTCCTGGACTAGCAACACAGATACGCAGTATTTT
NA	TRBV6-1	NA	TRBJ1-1	CASSEARGSTEAFF	TGTGCCAGCAGTGAGGCCAGGGGAAGCACTGAAGCTTTCTTT
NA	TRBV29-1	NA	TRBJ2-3	CSVISRSTDTQYF	TGCAGCGTTATTAGTAGGAGCACAGATACGCAGTATTTT
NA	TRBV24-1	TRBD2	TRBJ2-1	CATSEGLAVGNEQFF	TGTGCCACCAGTGAGGGACTAGCGGTGGGCAATGAGCAGTTCTTC
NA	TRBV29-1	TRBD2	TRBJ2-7	CSVGGEDRIYDHYF	TGCAGCGTGGGGGGGGAAGACCGTATATACGATCACTACTTC
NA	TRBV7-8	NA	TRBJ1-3	CASSSPVSGNTIYF	TGTGCCAGCAGCTCCCCGGTCTCTGGAAACACCATATATTTT
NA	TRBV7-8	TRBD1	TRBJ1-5	CASSLGTGFNQPQHF	TGTGCCAGCAGCCTCGGGACAGGGTTCAATCAGCCCCAGCATTTT
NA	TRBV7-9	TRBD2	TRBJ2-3	CASSLPSGTSNRRSPTNTRYF	TGTGCCAGTAGCTTGCCGTCCGGGACTAGCAACCGCCGTTCTCCCACAAATACGCGGTATTTT
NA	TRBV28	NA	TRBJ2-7	CASSIGTYEQYF	TGTGCCAGCAGTATCGGTACCTACGAGCAGTACTTC
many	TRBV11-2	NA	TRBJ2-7	CASSLSPGAGFYEQYF	TGTGCCAGCAGCTTATCCCCGGGGGCAGGGTTTTACGAGCAGTACTTC
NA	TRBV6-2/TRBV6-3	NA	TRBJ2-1	CASNYYPESEQFF	TGTGCCAGCAATTACTACCCAGAAAGCGAGCAGTTCTTC
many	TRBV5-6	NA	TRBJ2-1	CASSLPQSSYNEQFF	TGTGCCAGCAGCTTGCCGCAGAGCTCCTACAATGAGCAGTTCTTC
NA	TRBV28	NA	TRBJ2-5	CASSSPGQPYQETQYF	TGTGCCAGCAGTTCCCCCGGACAGCCGTACCAAGAGACCCAGTACTTC
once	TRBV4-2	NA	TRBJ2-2	CASSHEGQTGGLFF	TGTGCCAGCAGCCATGAGGGACAAACCGGGGGGCTGTTTTTT
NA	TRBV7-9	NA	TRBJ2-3	CASSPVGLRTDTQYF	TGTGCCAGCAGCCCCGTGGGACTTCGCACAGATACGCAGTATTTT
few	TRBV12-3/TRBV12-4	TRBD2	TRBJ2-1	CASSYGTSAHNEQFF	TGTGCCAGCAGTTATGGGACTAGCGCTCACAATGAGCAGTTCTTC
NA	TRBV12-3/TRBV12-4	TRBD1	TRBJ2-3	CASSSGQGASDTKYF	TGTGCCAGCAGTTCGGGACAGGGGGCCTCAGATACGAAGTATTTT
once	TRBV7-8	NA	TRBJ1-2	CASSCNGVYGYTF	TGTGCCAGCAGCTGTAACGGTGTCTATGGCTACACCTTC
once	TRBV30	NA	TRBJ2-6	CAWNHGSAGANVLTF	TGTGCCTGGAATCACGGGTCAGCTGGGGCCAACGTCCTGACTTTC
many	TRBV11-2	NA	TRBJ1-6	CASSLKLDSPLHF	TGTGCCAGCAGCTTAAAATTGGATTCACCCCTCCACTTT
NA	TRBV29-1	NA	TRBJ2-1	CSAAGLEGYNKQFF	TGCAGCGCCGCCGGGCTAGAGGGCTACAATAAACAGTTCTTC
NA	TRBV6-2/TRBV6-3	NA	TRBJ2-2	CASNVGFLTGDYNGELFF	TGTGCCAGCAACGTGGGGTTCCTAACGGGAGACTATAACGGGGAGCTGTTTTTT
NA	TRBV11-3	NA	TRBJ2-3	CASGLSTVNTQYF	TGTGCCAGCGGCCTAAGTACAGTAAATACGCAGTATTTT
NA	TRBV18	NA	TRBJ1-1	CASSRDTYTEAFF	TGTGCCAGCTCACGGGACACGTACACTGAAGCTTTCTTT
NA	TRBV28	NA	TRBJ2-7	CASSPPGLSLLEQYF	TGTGCCAGCAGTCCGCCAGGTCTAAGTCTCCTCGAGCAGTACTTC
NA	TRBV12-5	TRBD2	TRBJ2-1	CASGLAGGNYNEQFF	TGTGCTAGTGGTTTAGCGGGAGGAAATTACAATGAGCAGTTCTTC
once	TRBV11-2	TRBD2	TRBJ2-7	CASSLARGIPSAQYF	TGTGCCAGCAGCTTAGCGCGGGGGATTCCTAGTGCGCAGTACTTC
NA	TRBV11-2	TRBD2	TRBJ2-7	CASSLGAGTSGSYEQYF	TGTGCCAGCAGCTTAGGCGCCGGGACTAGCGGGTCCTACGAGCAGTACTTC
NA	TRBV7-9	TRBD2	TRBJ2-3	CASNPGTSGGDTQYF	TGTGCCAGCAACCCGGGGACTAGCGGGGGAGATACGCAGTATTTT
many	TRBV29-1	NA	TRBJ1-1	CSVVLGDTEAFF	TGCAGCGTTGTCCTGGGGGACACTGAAGCTTTCTTT
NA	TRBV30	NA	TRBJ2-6	CAWNSGANVLTF	TGTGCCTGGAACTCTGGGGCCAACGTCCTGACTTTC
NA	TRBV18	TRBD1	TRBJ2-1	CASSPGTGNEQFF	TGTGCCAGCTCACCCGGGACAGGGAATGAGCAGTTCTTC
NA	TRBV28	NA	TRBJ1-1	CASTSDVPAEAFF	TGTGCCTCGACATCCGATGTTCCCGCTGAAGCTTTCTTT
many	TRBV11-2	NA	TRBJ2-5	CASSLVRGKETQYF	TGTGCCAGCAGCTTAGTCCGTGGGAAAGAGACCCAGTACTTC
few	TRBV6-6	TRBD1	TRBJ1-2	CASSYWTTGGNYGYTF	TGTGCCAGCAGTTACTGGACGACAGGGGGAAACTATGGCTACACCTTC
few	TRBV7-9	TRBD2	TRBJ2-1	CASSLGASGPNEQFF	TGTGCCAGCAGCTTGGGGGCTAGCGGGCCAAATGAGCAGTTCTTC
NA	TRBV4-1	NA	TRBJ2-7	CASSQGGRSYEQYF	TGCGCCAGCAGCCAAGGCGGCAGGTCCTACGAGCAGTACTTC
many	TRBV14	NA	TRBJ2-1	CASSQAGPSSEQFF	TGTGCCAGCAGCCAAGCCGGGCCCAGCAGTGAGCAGTTCTTC
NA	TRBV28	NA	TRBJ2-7	CASSEGGARSYEQYF	TGTGCCAGCAGTGAGGGGGGAGCTAGATCGTACGAGCAGTACTTC
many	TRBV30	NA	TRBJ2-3	CAGGRSTDTQYF	TGTGCTGGGGGGCGAAGCACAGATACGCAGTATTTT
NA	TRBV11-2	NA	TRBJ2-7	CAISPNSRDEQYF	TGTGCTATCAGCCCTAATAGCAGGGACGAGCAGTACTTC
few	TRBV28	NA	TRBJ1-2	CASSLSSGWPNYGYTF	TGTGCCAGCAGTTTGTCCTCCGGGTGGCCTAACTATGGCTACACCTTC
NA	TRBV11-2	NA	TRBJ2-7	CASSSWSTPHEQYF	TGTGCCAGTAGCTCCTGGTCCACTCCCCACGAGCAGTACTTC
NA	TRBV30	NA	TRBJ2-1	CAWSRRGNRFDEQFF	TGTGCCTGGAGCCGTCGAGGGAATAGGTTCGATGAGCAGTTCTTC
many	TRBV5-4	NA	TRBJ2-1	CASSLGSMPYNEQFF	TGTGCCAGCAGCTTGGGTAGTATGCCCTACAATGAGCAGTTCTTC
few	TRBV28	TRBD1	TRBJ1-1	CASDQQGKNTEAFF	TGTGCCAGCGACCAACAGGGGAAGAACACTGAAGCTTTCTTT
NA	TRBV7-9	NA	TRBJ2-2	CATPRGKSNNGELFF	TGTGCCACCCCAAGGGGAAAATCGAACAACGGGGAGCTGTTTTTT
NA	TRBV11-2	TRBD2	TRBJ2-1	CTSSLERTSLHEQFF	TGTACCAGCAGCTTAGAGAGGACTAGCCTCCATGAGCAGTTCTTC
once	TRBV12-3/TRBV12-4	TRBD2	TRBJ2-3	CASSIAGYSDTQYF	TGTGCCAGCAGTATAGCGGGGTACTCAGATACGCAGTATTTT
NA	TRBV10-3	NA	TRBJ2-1	CAISESEHVYNEQFF	TGTGCCATCAGTGAGTCGGAACACGTCTACAATGAGCAGTTCTTC
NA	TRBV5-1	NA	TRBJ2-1	CASSLTSHEQFF	TGCGCCAGCAGCTTGACTAGCCATGAGCAGTTCTTC
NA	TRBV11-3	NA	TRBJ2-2	CDSNPRRGGTGELFF	TGTGACAGCAACCCGCGGAGGGGAGGAACCGGGGAGCTGTTTTTT
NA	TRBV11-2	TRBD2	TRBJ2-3	CASSLAGTSGSTDTQYF	TGTGCCAGCAGCTTAGCAGGGACTAGCGGTAGCACAGATACGCAGTATTTT
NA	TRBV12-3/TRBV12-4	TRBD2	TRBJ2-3	CASSVLAGGTDAQYF	TGTGCCAGCAGCGTACTAGCGGGAGGCACAGATGCGCAGTATTTT